Below, 22 T cell receptor beta chains from the same sample are listed, as sequenced in a study of neoadjuvant anti-PD-1 for oral cavity cancer. Time point denoted: after neoadjuvant nivolumab, at surgical resection. Sequencing was performed with immunoSEQ multiplex PCR; in TCRdb, only in-frame clones are kept and a portion is missing. The table records about 9,200 clones, around 62% of them present only once. Sequencing used tumor tissue, obtained after nivolumab (anti-PD-1) treatment. These receptors all stem from a person between 35 and 79 years old with oral cavity squamous cell carcinoma.

The CDR3 protein is CASSSLAGVYNEQFF. The DNA of the CDR3 is TGTGCCAGCAGCTCGCTGGCGGGGGTCTACAATGAGCAGTTCTTC. The chain uses TRBV11-3 and TRBJ2-1; 7 nucleotides line up with TRBD2. Unmatched junction bases numbered 6, after V lost 4 bases and J lost 3 bases. The CDR3 runs 15 residues. Germline CDR1 is SGHNT and CDR2 is YENEEA.

V is TRBV5-4 and J is TRBJ1-1, with D possibly TRBD1 on 5 matching bases. The V end was cut by 0 bases, the J end by 8 bases, with 14 bases between. The germline CDR1 and CDR2 sequences are SGHNT and YYREEE (reference sequence). The CDR3 runs to 14 residues. CDR3 in amino acids: CASSLEGPRAEAFF. CDR3 nucleotides: TGTGCCAGCAGCTTGGAAGGGCCCAGGGCGGAAGCTTTCTTT.

The chain employs TRBV6-5 and TRBJ1-4; unclear D gene. The CDR3 loop spans 13 amino acids. The V and J ends lost 5 bases and 7 bases respectively, with 11 bases between them. Per germline, CDR1 MNHEY and CDR2 SVGAGI. CDR3 nucleotides: TGTGCCAGCAGTGAAGTACAGCCTGAAAAACTGTTTTTT. Protein: CASSEVQPEKLFF.

This clone was counted only a few times. The rearrangement links TRBV28 to TRBJ2-2; D ambiguous. From germline, CDR1 is MDHEN and CDR2 SYDVKM. The length of the CDR3 is 14 residues. Trimming stripped 4 bases from V and 4 bases from J, with 10 bases between. The CDR3 region has the DNA TGTGCCAGCAGTTCCCTTGACTTCACCGGGGAGCTGTTTTTT. It is translated as CASSSLDFTGELFF.

This rearrangement joins TRBV7-2 to TRBJ2-7, with a weak D call TRBD1 (6 bases). Trimming took 5 bases from V and 2 from J, leaving 13 bases between them. The CDR3 has 14 residues. Germline CDR1 and CDR2: SGHTA and FQGNSA. CDR3 sequence (DNA): TGTGCCAGCAGCCCTAGGACAGTGCCCTACGAGCAGTACTTC. Its protein product is CASSPRTVPYEQYF.

The V call is TRBV5-4, the J call TRBJ2-3, with 7 bases that match TRBD1. V shed 4 bases, J shed 0 bases, and the junction held 8 bases outside the gene matches. The germline gives CDR1 SGHNT, CDR2 YYREEE (reference sequence). The CDR3 is 16 amino acids. In DNA, the CDR3 is TGTGCCAGCAGCCCTGGGACAGATCTTAGCACAGATACGCAGTATTTT. It specifies CASSPGTDLSTDTQYF.

The V and J genes are TRBV27 and TRBJ1-1; 8 nucleotides line up with TRBD1. Trimming at V came to 6 bases and at J to 1 base, leaving 7 bases not matched to a gene. The CDR3 is 15 amino acids. Germline V gene data show CDR1 as MNHEY and CDR2 as SMNVEV (reference sequence). In nucleotides, the CDR3 is TGTGCCAGCAGCGGACAGGGCTGGGGGAACACTGAAGCTTTCTTT. The encoded protein is CASSGQGWGNTEAFF.

The V call is TRBV7-9, the J call TRBJ1-2; 7 bases are shared with TRBD1. Losses at the gene ends were 1 base for V and 7 bases for J; bases not matched to a gene: 6. CDR1 is SEHNR, CDR2 FQNEAQ, per germline (reference sequence). The CDR3 runs to 14 residues. CDR3 in amino acids: CASSLVQGIIGYTF. In DNA, the CDR3 is TGTGCCAGCAGCTTAGTACAGGGGATAATTGGCTACACCTTC.

This chain links TRBV2 with TRBJ2-3; 9 bases fit TRBD1. CDR3 size: 14 residues. Per germline, CDR1 SNHLY and CDR2 FYNNEI. The J segment lost 4 bases and the V segment lost 6 bases, leaving 5 bases of the junction unmatched. CDR3 protein: CASRADRGPDTQYF. The DNA for the CDR3 is TGTGCCAGCAGAGCGGACAGGGGTCCAGATACGCAGTATTTT.

This chain joins TRBV7-2 and TRBJ2-2, with D hard to call. V was pared by 5 bases and J by 0 bases, with 7 bases between. Germline V gene data show CDR1 as SGHTA and CDR2 as FQGNSA. This CDR3 contains 14 residues. The CDR3 region is CASSVESNTGELFF. The DNA of the CDR3 is TGTGCCAGCAGCGTCGAATCGAACACCGGGGAGCTGTTTTTT.

The chain carries TRBV6-5 and TRBJ1-1; TRBD1 is a possible D gene (6 bases). The ends were cut back, 2 bases at V and 8 bases at J, with 21 bases in the middle. CDR3 length: 16 residues. The germline CDR1 and CDR2 sequences are MNHEY and SVGAGI. CDR3 coding DNA: TGTGCCAGCAGTTACCGACCCACAGGGTTTGGGATGGAAGCTTTCTTT. This gives the protein CASSYRPTGFGMEAFF.

This clone was observed a single time. The chain carries TRBV6-5 and TRBJ1-4, with 7 nucleotides matching TRBD1. The CDR3 runs 13 residues. The V and J ends lost 6 bases and 8 bases, in that order; junction bases with no gene match: 6. The germline gives CDR1 MNHEY, CDR2 SVGAGI. For the CDR3, the DNA is TGTGCCAGCAGGCCAGGGGGTAACGAAAAACTGTTTTTT. Its protein is CASRPGGNEKLFF.

This clone is deemed medium-sized. V and J are TRBV7-9 and TRBJ1-5, with TRBD1 as a possible D gene (6 bases). The length of the CDR3 is 17 residues. V was trimmed by 1 base and J by 7 bases, leaving 20 bases between them. Germline V gene data show CDR1 as SEHNR and CDR2 as FQNEAQ (reference sequence). The CDR3 reads CASSLEGVQGHNQPQHF. The CDR3 DNA reads as TGTGCCAGCAGCTTAGAGGGCGTGCAGGGGCACAACCAGCCCCAGCATTTT.

This clone was counted a few times. The chain carries TRBV18 and TRBJ2-3; tentative D call: TRBD1 (6 bases). Trimming left V 4 bases short and J 3 bases short, with 11 bases between. Per germline, CDR1 KGHSH and CDR2 LQKENI. The CDR3 length is 14 residues. The CDR3, as DNA: TGTGCCAGCTCACTTGCCAGGGGTACAGATACGCAGTATTTT. Translation gives CASSLARGTDTQYF. Based on the CDR3 plus reference TRBV18 and TRBJ2-3, the full variable domain is NAGVMQNPRHLVRRRGQEARLRCSPMKGHSHVYWYRQLPEEGLKFMVYLQKENIIDESGMPKERFSAEFPKEGPSILRIQQVVRGDSAAYFCASSLARGTDTQYFGPGTRLTVL.

The rearrangement joins TRBV5-1 to TRBJ2-3; D remains ambiguous. CDR1 and CDR2 (germline): SGHRS, YFSETQ. Trimming removed 0 bases from V and 0 bases from J, with 14 bases in between. CDR3 size: 17 residues. The CDR3 DNA is TGCGCCAGCAGCTTGGGACCGGGTAATCCTAGCACAGATACGCAGTATTTT. This translates into CASSLGPGNPSTDTQYF.

The rearrangement uses TRBV5-6 and TRBJ2-7; D is undetermined. V gave up 4 bases and J gave up 3 bases, with 14 bases separating them. Germline V gives CDR1 SGHDT, CDR2 YYEEEE. This CDR3 is built from 14 residues. The CDR3 nucleotides read TGTGCCAGCAGCAAGGTACGCCTAAACTACGAGCAGTACTTC. It is translated as CASSKVRLNYEQYF.

This chain joins TRBV19 and TRBJ2-4; D is unresolved. Trimming removed 3 bases at V and 6 bases at J, with 6 bases between. Germline CDR1 and CDR2: LNHDA and SQIVND (reference sequence). CDR3 size: 12 residues. The DNA for the CDR3 is TGTGCCAGTAGTATGACCAGAAACATTCAGTACTTC. The encoded protein is CASSMTRNIQYF.

The chain joins TRBV6-5 to TRBJ1-1; D is possibly TRBD1 (5 bases). Germline V gives CDR1 MNHEY, CDR2 SVGAGI. V was pared by 4 bases and J by 0 bases, with 9 bases between. The CDR3 is made up of 14 amino acids. The CDR3 bases are TGTGCCAGCAGTTTTGGGACCGTGAACACTGAAGCTTTCTTT. As protein: CASSFGTVNTEAFF.

V and J are TRBV9 and TRBJ1-1; 7 bases are shared with TRBD1. This CDR3 is 14 amino acids long. Trimming at V came to 3 bases and at J to 0 bases, leaving 2 bases not matched to a gene. From germline, CDR1 is SGDLS and CDR2 YYNGEE. The CDR3 here is CASSAGQMNTEAFF. CDR3 nucleotide sequence: TGTGCCAGCAGCGCGGGACAGATGAACACTGAAGCTTTCTTT.

The V gene is TRBV11-2, the J gene TRBJ1-6; a possible D gene is TRBD1 (5 bases). The V and J ends lost 5 bases and 9 bases respectively, with 20 bases between them. The CDR3 has 16 residues. Germline V lookup: CDR1 SGHAT, CDR2 FQNNGV. Here the CDR3 reads CASSPPVGVGRSPLHF. In nucleotides, the CDR3 is TGTGCCAGCAGCCCTCCTGTGGGGGTAGGACGTTCACCCCTCCACTTT.

This clone was detected once. J is TRBJ2-1 and V is TRBV6-1, with D possibly being TRBD1 (6 bases). Trimming pared 6 bases from V and 5 bases from J, leaving 17 bases between. Germline CDR1 is MNHNS and CDR2 is SASEGT. The CDR3 covers 15 residues. The CDR3 region has the DNA TGTGCCAGCAGGCTCCCACAGGGCGCCAACAATGAGCAGTTCTTC. This sequence encodes CASRLPQGANNEQFF.

The chain uses TRBV7-8 and TRBJ2-3; 8 bases align to TRBD2. Trimming cost V 4 bases and J 5 bases; bases outside gene matches: 2. The CDR3 spans 13 residues. Germline CDR1 and CDR2: SGHVS and FQNEAQ. This CDR3 reads CASSSGTRDTQYF. The CDR3 DNA is TGTGCCAGCAGCTCCGGGACTAGAGATACGCAGTATTTT.